This T cell receptor beta chain is from a study of T cell repertoires in cytomegalovirus infection. A few counts support this clonotype. Germline CDR1 is SGHVS and CDR2 is FQNEAQ. The CDR3 contains 14 residues. After removal of 8 bases from V and 1 base from J, the junction contained 5 bases not matched to a gene. TCRdb ran MiXCR on the reads and lists one entry per CDR3 protein. The repertoire holds approximately 500,000 distinct CDR3 sequences, with 26% as singletons. The source of this sequence is a human donor in good health (CMV status not recorded). Some clones in this sample may be carry-over from other donors' samples. The V call is TRBV7-8, the J call TRBJ1-5; 7 bases map to TRBD1. The sample was PBMCs. The DNA for the CDR3 is TGTGCCAGCGCCGTCAGGGGGAGCAATCAGCCCCAGCATTTT. Residues: CASAVRGSNQPQHF. The full variable domain, with the rest looked up from reference TRBV7-8 and TRBJ1-5, is GAGVSQSPRYKVAKRGQDVALRCDPISGHVSLFWYQQALGQGPEFLTYFQNEAQLDKSGLPSDRFFAERPEGSVSTLKIQRTQQEDSAVYLCASAVRGSNQPQHFGDGTRLSIL.